This entry describes one T cell receptor beta chain. Libraries were prepared by immunoSEQ multiplex PCR; TCRdb keeps only in-frame clonotypes and omits some of them. This table has around 340,000 clones, roughly 90% appearing once. The germline gives CDR1 MNHNS, CDR2 SASEGT. The length of the CDR3 is 16 residues. V was trimmed by 1 base and J by 8 bases, leaving 20 bases between them. This entry belongs to a study of blood T cell repertoires in COVID-19. This clonotype was sampled from a woman aged 55-75 years with COVID-19, enrolled during active disease. The chain joins TRBV6-1 to TRBJ1-2; D possibly corresponds to TRBD1 (5 bases). Source material: peripheral blood. Here the CDR3 reads CASSEGWGESRRGYTF. The CDR3 DNA reads TGTGCCAGCAGTGAAGGATGGGGGGAGTCTCGTCGGGGCTACACCTTC.